Presented here are 29 T cell receptor beta chains from one specimen sequenced in a study of cytomegalovirus exposure and HLA in healthy donors. PCR primers comprised 60 Vbeta and 13 Jbeta primers. Method: immunoSEQ multiplex PCR; TCRdb's copy keeps in-frame clones and lacks some. The table lists 150,000 to 200,000 clones, more than 70% of them singletons. Input material: PBMCs. Source of these receptors: a man in his forties in good health and CMV-seropositive.

In DNA, the CDR3 is TGTGCCAGCAGCTTCCGGGACAGCGCACAAGAGACCCAGTACTTC. It codes for CASSFRDSAQETQYF. This chain joins TRBV7-6 and TRBJ2-5, with 7 nucleotides matching TRBD1. The CDR3 spans 15 residues. Germline V gene sequence: CDR1 SGHVS, CDR2 FNYEAQ. Trimming cost V 3 bases and J 2 bases; bases outside gene matches: 6.

This clone came up once. The J gene is TRBJ1-5, the V gene TRBV28, with D unresolved. The ends were cut back, 6 bases at V and 0 bases at J, with 9 bases in the middle. This CDR3 has 14 residues. Germline CDR1 is MDHEN and CDR2 is SYDVKM. CDR3 sequence: CASRENFSNQPQHF. CDR3 sequence (DNA): TGTGCCAGCAGAGAGAACTTTAGCAATCAGCCCCAGCATTTT.

The CDR3 reads CASSLGQVGTGPLSYEQYF. CDR3 nucleotides: TGTGCCAGCAGCTTAGGTCAGGTGGGGACAGGGCCTCTCTCCTACGAGCAGTACTTC. The chain has TRBV7-8 and TRBJ2-7; the match to TRBD1 covers 9 bases. This CDR3 region has 19 residues. V lost 1 base to trimming and J lost 0 bases; unmatched junction nucleotides: 13. Germline CDR1 and CDR2: SGHVS and FQNEAQ.

CDR3 coding DNA: TGCGCCAGCAGCTTGAAAGGGGCCAAGGACACTGAAGCTTTCTTT. As protein: CASSLKGAKDTEAFF. The chain combines TRBV5-1 with TRBJ1-1, with D possibly matching TRBD1 (5 bases). Per germline, CDR1 SGHRS and CDR2 YFSETQ. V was cut by 1 base and J by 3 bases, with 13 bases left in between. The CDR3 has 15 residues. Filled out from reference TRBV5-1 and TRBJ1-1, the complete variable domain reads KAGVTQTPRYLIKTRGQQVTLSCSPISGHRSVSWYQQTPGQGLQFLFEYFSETQRNKGNFPGRFSGRQFSNSRSEMNVSTLELGDSALYLCASSLKGAKDTEAFFGQGTRLTVV.

This clone has only one observation. The rearrangement uses TRBV7-6 and TRBJ1-1; D unresolved. The V end was cut by 1 base, the J end by 4 bases, with 7 bases between. In germline, CDR1 is SGHVS, CDR2 FNYEAQ. The CDR3 contains 13 residues. In DNA form, the CDR3 reads TGTGCCAGCAGCTTAGTTGGGCGCACTGAAGCTTTCTTT. This gives the protein CASSLVGRTEAFF.

This sequence joins TRBV18 and TRBJ1-5, with D maybe TRBD1 (5 bases). This CDR3 comprises 15 residues. The germline CDR1 and CDR2 sequences are KGHSH and LQKENI. The V gene lost 2 bases and the J gene lost 6 bases, with 14 bases spanning the gap. The CDR3 reads CASSPVSGVSQPQHF. CDR3 nucleotides: TGTGCCAGCTCACCAGTTTCGGGGGTAAGTCAGCCCCAGCATTTT.

The chain carries TRBV2 and TRBJ2-5, with 10 bases aligning to TRBD1. The CDR3 extends over 17 amino acids. The germline V gene encodes CDR1 SNHLY and CDR2 FYNNEI. The J segment lost 2 bases and the V segment lost 4 bases, leaving 10 bases of the junction unmatched. Here the CDR3 reads CASSGVGQGLGQETQYF. The CDR3, as DNA: TGTGCCAGCAGTGGGGTGGGACAGGGGCTGGGGCAAGAGACCCAGTACTTC.

The rearrangement uses TRBV27 and TRBJ2-3, with D possibly TRBD1 on 6 matching bases. CDR1 is MNHEY, CDR2 SMNVEV, per germline (reference sequence). Trimming stripped 5 bases from V and 3 bases from J, with 9 bases between. The CDR3 contains 13 residues. Here the CDR3 reads CASSQGGTDTQYF. The CDR3 DNA follows: TGTGCCAGCAGTCAAGGGGGTACAGATACGCAGTATTTT.

The chain joins TRBV12-5 to TRBJ2-7; TRBD1 agrees at 8 bases. Trimming took 2 bases from V and 3 from J; bases not matched to a gene: 9. Germline CDR1 and CDR2: LGHNT and FRNRAP. The CDR3 sequence is 16 residues long. For the CDR3, the DNA is TGTGCTAGTGGTTTGCCCCGGGCAGGGGGCGGCTACGAGCAGTACTTC. Its translation is CASGLPRAGGGYEQYF. Full variable domain (rest looked up from reference TRBV12-5 and TRBJ2-7): DARVTQTPRHKVTEMGQEVTMRCQPILGHNTVFWYRQTMMQGLELLAYFRNRAPLDDSGMPKDRFSAEMPDATLATLKIQPSEPRDSAVYFCASGLPRAGGGYEQYFGPGTRLTVT.

The chain joins TRBV5-1 to TRBJ1-1; D may be TRBD1 (6 bases). This CDR3 has 15 amino acids. Looked up from germline, CDR1 is SGHRS and CDR2 is YFSETQ. The germline V and J ends were trimmed by 7 bases and 0 bases, with 16 bases remaining between them. The DNA for the CDR3 is TGCGCCAGCTCTGGGCAGGGGAGCATGAACACTGAAGCTTTCTTT. Translating gives CASSGQGSMNTEAFF.

The rearrangement links TRBV5-8 to TRBJ2-1; the match to TRBD2 covers 11 bases. The germline gives CDR1 SGHTS, CDR2 YDEGEE. With 2 bases clipped from V and 9 bases from J, the junction kept 7 bases outside the gene matches. The CDR3 consists of 15 residues. CDR3 residues: CASSFIAGGPGEQFF. CDR3 nucleotide sequence: TGTGCCAGCAGCTTTATAGCGGGAGGGCCGGGTGAGCAGTTCTTC.

The J gene is TRBJ2-7, the V gene TRBV12-2; the table gives TRBD2 as D, unverified against the DNA. TRBV12-2 is tagged as a pseudogene. The CDR3 contains 17 residues. Here the CDR3 reads CASRLPFVFGSSYEQYF. CDR3 bases: TGTGCAAGTCGCCTCCCGTTTGTGTTTGGGAGCTCCTACGAGCAGTACTTC.

V usage is TRBV27 and J usage is TRBJ2-1, with D unclear. Trimming took off 6 bases at V and 0 bases at J, with 6 bases between the two ends. CDR3 length: 13 amino acids. The germline CDR1 and CDR2 sequences are MNHEY and SMNVEV (reference sequence). The CDR3 DNA follows: TGTGCCAGCAGGCCTAACTCCTACAATGAGCAGTTCTTC. Its translation is CASRPNSYNEQFF.

V usage is TRBV6-5 and J usage is TRBJ1-4; D gene unclear. Trimming took 0 bases from V and 4 from J, leaving 12 bases between them. From germline, CDR1 is MNHEY and CDR2 SVGAGI. CDR3 length: 16 amino acids. In nucleotides, the CDR3 is TGTGCCAGCAGTTACTCGACCCACAGAGATAATGAAAAACTGTTTTTT. This encodes CASSYSTHRDNEKLFF.

This chain connects TRBV19 to TRBJ2-2; D is unresolved. Trimming cost V 4 bases and J 4 bases, with 7 bases left between them. CDR1 is LNHDA, CDR2 SQIVND, per germline (reference sequence). This CDR3 spans 13 amino acids. Here the CDR3 DNA reads TGTGCCAGTAGTACGTCCCCCACCGGGGAGCTGTTTTTT. Translated, it gives CASSTSPTGELFF.

This chain joins TRBV5-4 and TRBJ2-7, with a weak D call TRBD2 (7 bases). V lost 4 bases and J lost 1, with 15 bases in between. The CDR3 extends over 15 amino acids. The germline V gene has CDR1 SGHNT and CDR2 YYREEE (reference sequence). Here the CDR3 reads CASSLGGGPSYEQYF. The CDR3 DNA follows: TGTGCCAGCAGCCTAGGGGGGGGGCCTTCCTACGAGCAGTACTTC.

This clone was counted once. J is TRBJ1-2 and V is TRBV5-4; the D is unclear. Trimming removed 4 bases at V and 4 bases at J, with 14 bases between. The V gene's germline CDR1 is SGHNT and CDR2 YYREEE (reference sequence). The CDR3 extends over 14 amino acids. CDR3 sequence reads: CASSGRGEGYGYTF. In nucleotides, the CDR3 is TGTGCCAGCAGCGGCCGGGGTGAGGGCTATGGCTACACCTTC.

A single count supports this clone. V and J are TRBV7-2 and TRBJ2-7, with D unclear. CDR1 and CDR2 (germline): SGHTA, FQGNSA. The length of the CDR3 is 11 residues. Trimming cost V 5 bases and J 3 bases, with 5 bases left between them. In DNA, the CDR3 is TGTGCCAGCAGCCTCCTCTACGAGCAGTACTTC. Protein: CASSLLYEQYF.

The chain couples TRBV9 to TRBJ2-7; 9 bases fit TRBD1. Germline assignment: CDR1 SGDLS and CDR2 YYNGEE. The CDR3 contains 17 residues. V shed 0 bases and J 5 bases; nucleotides not matched to a gene: 12. The CDR3 nucleotides read TGTGCCAGCAGCGTAGAGGTGGGGACAGGGACAGGCCACGAGCAGTACTTC. Translation: CASSVEVGTGTGHEQYF. The variable domain in full, completed from reference TRBV9 and TRBJ2-7, reads DSGVTQTPKHLITATGQRVTLRCSPRSGDLSVYWYQQSLDQGLQFLIQYYNGEERAKGNILERFSAQQFPDLHSELNLSSLELGDSALYFCASSVEVGTGTGHEQYFGPGTRLTVT.

The V call is TRBV5-1, the J call TRBJ1-1; D unresolved. Germline V CDR1 and CDR2: SGHRS, YFSETQ. The CDR3 spans 12 residues. The V end lost 3 bases, the J end lost 12 bases, and 15 bases lay between the germline ends. The CDR3 spells CASSSTPGATFF. The DNA for the CDR3 is TGCGCCAGCAGCTCGACCCCGGGAGCTACTTTCTTT.

This rearrangement joins TRBV4-1 to TRBJ1-4, with 11 bases that match TRBD1. The trim removed 1 base at V and 8 bases at J, leaving 9 bases unmatched. Germline CDR1 is MGHRA and CDR2 is YSYEKL. The CDR3 totals 17 residues. Here the CDR3 reads CASSQGSRGQGEEKLFF. The CDR3 DNA sequence: TGCGCCAGCAGCCAAGGCTCCAGGGGACAGGGGGAAGAAAAACTGTTTTTT.

The rearrangement links TRBV9 to TRBJ1-2; possibly TRBD1 for D (6 bases). Germline CDR1 reads SGDLS; CDR2 reads YYNGEE. The V end was cut by 0 bases, the J end by 5 bases, with 14 bases between. The CDR3 has 15 amino acids. In DNA form, the CDR3 reads TGTGCCAGCAGCGTAGACAGGGATCGAGGTTATGGCTACACCTTC. Protein product: CASSVDRDRGYGYTF.

The chain has TRBV5-4 and TRBJ2-7; 7 bases line up with TRBD1. The CDR3 runs to 13 residues. V trimming: 4 bases; J trimming: 1 base; junction bases outside the gene matches: 2. Germline V gene data show CDR1 as SGHNT and CDR2 as YYREEE (reference sequence). The CDR3 spells CASSLDRSYEQYF. The DNA for the CDR3 is TGTGCCAGCAGCCTGGACAGGTCCTACGAGCAGTACTTC.

The chain is built from TRBV19 and TRBJ2-3; D might be TRBD2 (5 bases). The germline V and J ends were trimmed by 3 bases and 7 bases, with 11 bases remaining between them. Germline V gives CDR1 LNHDA, CDR2 SQIVND (reference sequence). The CDR3 runs to 13 residues. The CDR3 DNA reads as TGTGCCAGTAGTATTGTGAGCGGATATACGCAGTATTTT. The encoded protein is CASSIVSGYTQYF.

This chain connects TRBV10-3 to TRBJ2-3; the match to TRBD1 covers 8 bases. The CDR3 consists of 17 residues. Germline V gives CDR1 ENHRY, CDR2 SYGVKD. The ends lost 4 bases at V and 0 bases at J; junction bases unmatched: 9. CDR3 amino acids: CAISANRGFTSTDTQYF. CDR3 nucleotide sequence: TGTGCCATCAGTGCAAACAGGGGGTTCACAAGCACAGATACGCAGTATTTT.

V and J are TRBV14 and TRBJ2-7; TRBD2 aligns across 8 bases. This CDR3 region has 16 residues. Trimming removed 2 bases from V and 2 bases from J; junction bases left unmatched: 8. Germline values: CDR1 SGHDN, CDR2 FVKESK. CDR3 DNA sequence: TGTGCCAGCAGCCAATCAAGCGGGAGCAGGGCCTACGAGCAGTACTTC. Translating gives CASSQSSGSRAYEQYF.

The gene calls are TRBV7-6 and TRBJ2-3; D possibly corresponds to TRBD1 (6 bases). Germline CDR1 and CDR2: SGHVS and FNYEAQ. This CDR3 is 16 amino acids long. Trimming pared 1 base from V and 1 base from J, leaving 12 bases between. CDR3 sequence reads: CASSLEWAGGTDTQYF. The CDR3, as DNA: TGTGCCAGCAGCTTAGAGTGGGCAGGGGGCACAGATACGCAGTATTTT.

V gene TRBV30 combines with J gene TRBJ2-7; D possibly corresponds to TRBD1 (5 bases). The V gene lost 2 bases and the J gene lost 5 bases, with 10 bases spanning the gap. This CDR3 is built from 12 residues. The germline CDR1 and CDR2 sequences are GTSNPN and SVGIG (reference sequence). The CDR3 loop is CAWSPGHHEQYF. CDR3 sequence (DNA): TGTGCCTGGAGTCCAGGGCACCACGAGCAGTACTTC.

The rearrangement uses TRBV27 and TRBJ2-1, with D perhaps TRBD1 (6 bases). V shed 7 bases and J shed 2 bases, with 21 bases lying between them. CDR1 and CDR2 from the germline V gene are MNHEY and SMNVEV (reference sequence). The CDR3 is 17 amino acids. CDR3 residues: CASTSTVGAPTYNEQFF. The CDR3 DNA follows: TGTGCCAGCACCTCTACAGTGGGGGCCCCTACCTACAATGAGCAGTTCTTC.